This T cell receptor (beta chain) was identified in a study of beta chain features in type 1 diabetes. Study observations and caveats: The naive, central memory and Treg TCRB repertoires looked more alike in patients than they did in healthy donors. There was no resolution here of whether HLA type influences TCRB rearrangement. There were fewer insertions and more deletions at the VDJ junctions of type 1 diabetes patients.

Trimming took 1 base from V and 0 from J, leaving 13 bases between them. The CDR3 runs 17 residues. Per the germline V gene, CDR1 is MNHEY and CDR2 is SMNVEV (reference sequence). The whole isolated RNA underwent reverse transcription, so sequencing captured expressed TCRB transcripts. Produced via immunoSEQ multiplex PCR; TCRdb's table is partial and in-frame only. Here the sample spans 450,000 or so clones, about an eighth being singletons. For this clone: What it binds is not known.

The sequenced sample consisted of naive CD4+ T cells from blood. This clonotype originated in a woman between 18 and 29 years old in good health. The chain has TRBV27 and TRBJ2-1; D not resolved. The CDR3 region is CASSLFSGGSSYNEQFF. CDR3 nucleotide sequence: TGTGCCAGCAGTTTATTTTCGGGCGGAAGCTCCTACAATGAGCAGTTCTTC.